This entry lists 8 T cell receptor beta chains sequenced from one sample in a study of blood T cell repertoires in COVID-19. TCRdb keeps only in-frame clones here, not all; method: immunoSEQ multiplex PCR. The table lists 45,000 to 55,000 clones, roughly 84% of them singletons. The sequencing sample was made of peripheral blood. The source is a man aged 50-59 years with active COVID-19.

This clone was seen only a few times. The rearrangement links TRBV5-1 to TRBJ1-2; no clear D gene. Between the trimmed V and J ends, which lost 0 bases and 4 bases, there was a span of 10 bases. From germline, CDR1 is SGHRS and CDR2 YFSETQ. The CDR3 is 14 amino acids. CDR3 nucleotide sequence: TGCGCCAGCAGCTTGGATGAGGGCCTCTATGGCTACACCTTC. This encodes CASSLDEGLYGYTF.

The chain employs TRBV18 and TRBJ2-5; 9 nucleotides align to TRBD2. Losses at the gene ends were 4 bases for V and 0 bases for J; bases not matched to a gene: 3. Germline-derived CDR1 and CDR2 are KGHSH and LQKENI. The CDR3 totals 15 residues. CDR3 in amino acids: CASSRSGGNQETQYF. For the CDR3, the DNA is TGTGCCAGCTCACGGAGCGGGGGGAACCAAGAGACCCAGTACTTC.

The V call is TRBV24-1, the J call TRBJ2-1; unclear D gene. Deletions cut 4 bases from V and 4 bases from J, with 4 bases between. This CDR3 region has 12 residues. Germline V gene sequence: CDR1 KGHDR, CDR2 SFDVKD. The CDR3 region is CATSDRYNEQFF. The DNA of the CDR3 is TGTGCCACCAGTGACAGATACAATGAGCAGTTCTTC.

The rearrangement uses TRBV4-2 and TRBJ2-7; 11 nucleotides line up with TRBD2. This CDR3 contains 15 residues. Trimming cost V 4 bases and J 0 bases; bases outside gene matches: 2. The germline V gene has CDR1 LGHNA and CDR2 YNFKEQ. CDR3 in DNA: TGTGCCAGCAGCCGGGGACTAGCGGTCTCCTACGAGCAGTACTTC. Amino acids: CASSRGLAVSYEQYF.

V usage is TRBV5-1 and J usage is TRBJ2-5; TRBD1 agrees at 8 bases. The trim removed 6 bases at V and 5 bases at J, leaving 9 bases unmatched. The CDR3 sequence is 14 residues long. Looked up from germline, CDR1 is SGHRS and CDR2 is YFSETQ. CDR3 DNA: TGCGCCAGCACCGGACAGGGTAGGAGGGAGACCCAGTACTTC. Protein product: CASTGQGRRETQYF. Full variable domain (missing parts from reference TRBV5-1 and TRBJ2-5): KAGVTQTPRYLIKTRGQQVTLSCSPISGHRSVSWYQQTPGQGLQFLFEYFSETQRNKGNFPGRFSGRQFSNSRSEMNVSTLELGDSALYLCASTGQGRRETQYFGPGTRLLVL.

The chain carries TRBV4-2 and TRBJ1-5; 7 bases match TRBD1. The length of the CDR3 is 16 residues. Per the germline V gene, CDR1 is LGHNA and CDR2 is YNFKEQ. Trimming cost V 1 base and J 1 base; bases outside gene matches: 4. The CDR3 reads CASSQGGGGSNQPQHF. The CDR3 bases are TGTGCCAGCAGCCAAGGAGGAGGGGGCAGCAATCAGCCCCAGCATTTT.

This clone was found a few times. The V and J genes are TRBV9 and TRBJ2-3; D is possibly TRBD1 (7 bases). The CDR3 contains 15 residues. Trimming cost V 4 bases and J 0 bases, with 12 bases left between them. Germline CDR1 and CDR2: SGDLS and YYNGEE. The CDR3 spells CASSSRGASTDTQYF. The DNA for the CDR3 is TGTGCCAGCAGCTCCAGGGGGGCTAGCACAGATACGCAGTATTTT.

The J gene is TRBJ2-1, the V gene TRBV6-6, with D maybe TRBD1 (6 bases). Germline CDR1 and CDR2: MNHNY and SVGAGI (reference sequence). The CDR3 covers 16 residues. V lost 2 bases to trimming and J lost 1 base, with 12 bases between them. The DNA for the CDR3 is TGTGCCAGCAGTTACGGGGTAAGGGGGTCCTACAATGAGCAGTTCTTC. Its translation: CASSYGVRGSYNEQFF.